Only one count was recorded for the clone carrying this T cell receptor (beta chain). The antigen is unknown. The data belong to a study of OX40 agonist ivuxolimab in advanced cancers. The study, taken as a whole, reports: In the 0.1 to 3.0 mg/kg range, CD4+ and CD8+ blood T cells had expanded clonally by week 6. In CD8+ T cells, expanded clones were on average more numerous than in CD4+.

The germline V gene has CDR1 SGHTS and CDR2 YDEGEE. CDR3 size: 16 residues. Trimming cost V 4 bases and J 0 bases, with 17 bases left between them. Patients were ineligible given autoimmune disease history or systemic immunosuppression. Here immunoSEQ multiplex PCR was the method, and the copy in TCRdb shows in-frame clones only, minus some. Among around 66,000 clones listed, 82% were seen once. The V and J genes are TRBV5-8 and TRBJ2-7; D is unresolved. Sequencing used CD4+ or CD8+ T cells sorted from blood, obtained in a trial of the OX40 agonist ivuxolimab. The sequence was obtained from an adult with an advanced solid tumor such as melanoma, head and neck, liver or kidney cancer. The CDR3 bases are TGTGCCAGCAGCGGGGTATATGTTCTTAGCTCCTACGAGCAGTACTTC. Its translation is CASSGVYVLSSYEQYF.